The present TCR beta chain was sequenced within a study of cytomegalovirus exposure and HLA in healthy donors. In the study overall: The early release's HLA-typed donors yielded about 85 million unique TCRs. Notes on the study in general: Segments of the TCR beta V type were, in most cases, productive about 87% or about 30% of the time in an earlier analysis. Associated with cytomegalovirus, according to the listing, were around 160 TCR beta chains.

Details on this clone: Its antigen is still unknown.

With 60 Vbeta and 13 Jbeta primers, the PCR was carried out. Authors' analysis steps: It was a later analysis that counted tens of millions of unique TCR beta chains, of which some 9.9 million were shared. The protocol was immunoSEQ multiplex PCR, while the TCRdb copy is restricted to in-frame clones and leaves out a portion. The V and J calls and clone size were taken over from that table, and D and trimming were inferred from the DNA. There are some 150,000 clones in the sample; about four fifths occur only once, and roughly 3.4% lies in the top ten. Trimming took 7 bases from V and 1 from J, leaving 10 bases between them. The length of the CDR3 is 13 residues. Germline V gives CDR1 SNHLY, CDR2 FYNNEI.

The sequencing sample was made of PBMCs. The rearrangement joins TRBV2 to TRBJ1-1; no clear D. The origin of this receptor is a human donor in good health. DNA of the CDR3: TGTGCCAGCATAGGGAGGCCGAACACTGAAGCTTTCTTT. Residues: CASIGRPNTEAFF.